This T cell receptor beta chain stems from a study of cytomegalovirus exposure and HLA in healthy donors. The CDR3 length is 15 residues. With 2 bases removed from V and 8 bases from J, the gap between germline ends came to 18 bases. Germline V CDR1 and CDR2: MNHNY, SVGAGI (reference sequence). 13 Jbeta primers and 60 Vbeta primers were used for the PCR. TCRdb's copy holds only in-frame clones and misses some; the assay was immunoSEQ multiplex PCR. Among about 190,000 clones listed, about 80% were seen once. The V call is TRBV6-6, the J call TRBJ1-2; tentatively, D is TRBD1 (5 bases). The sequencing input was PBMCs. The receptor's source is a woman aged 40 to 55 in good health and CMV-seronegative. This chain's CDR3 is CASSYPPRTFRGYTF. The CDR3 DNA reads as TGTGCCAGCAGTTACCCACCAAGGACATTTAGGGGCTACACCTTC.